The clone carrying this T cell receptor beta chain has a count of ten or more. What it binds is unknown. The entry originates in a study of early T cells in non-severe SARS-CoV-2 infection. Whole-study context: The sequenced material was bulk RNA from unsorted whole blood, and its chains were unpaired. The study's findings and limits: Using VDJdb, the matching emphasized anti-spike CD8 responses while missing private and CD4 specificities.

Trimming at V came to 5 bases and at J to 2 bases, leaving 4 bases not matched to a gene. CDR3 size: 16 residues. Attachment of unique molecular identifiers to individual cDNA molecules was performed. TCRdb re-derived calls from the 5' RACE reads in MiXCR, one entry per CDR3 protein. The data hold tens of thousands of distinct CDR3 sequences, with 5.5% to 7.5% observed a single time. This TCR derives from an adult who was a healthcare worker with PCR-confirmed SARS-CoV-2 infection or an uninfected control (not recorded which). Sequencing was performed on whole blood, taken at baseline. The chain recombines TRBV12-3 or TRBV12-4 with TRBJ2-3, with TRBD2 matching 13 bases. For the CDR3, the DNA is TGTGCCAGCAGTACCACTAGCGGGGGGGCCACAGATACGCAGTATTTT. It is translated as CASSTTSGGATDTQYF.